This T cell receptor beta chain was sequenced in a study of human T cells and chemical hapten exposure. Study information: Patients, predominantly female, presented with alopecia areata, totalis or universalis.

This clonotype appeared a few times. MiXCR was run by TCRdb on the RACE reads, yielding one entry per CDR3 protein. Of some 110,000 distinct CDR3 sequences detected, under 40% appear once; the ten largest clones hold approximately 3%. This sample's time point: patch test 3, about 24 weeks after DPC sensitization. Regarding treatment: therapeutic diphenylcyclopropenone sensitization with weekly scalp DPC. After removal of 4 bases from V and 7 bases from J, the junction contained 4 bases not matched to a gene. Germline loops: CDR1 ENHRY, CDR2 SYGVKD. This CDR3 spans 13 amino acids. The chain combines TRBV10-3 with TRBJ1-5, with 7 bases aligning to TRBD1. The clonotype originates from a middle-aged man with alopecia areata. Some clones in this sample may be carry-over from other donors' samples. Sequenced material: whole blood, taken in connection with sensitization to the hapten diphenylcyclopropenone (DPC). The CDR3 sequence: CAISGQGQQPQHF. The CDR3 DNA reads as TGTGCCATCAGTGGACAGGGCCAGCAGCCCCAGCATTTT.